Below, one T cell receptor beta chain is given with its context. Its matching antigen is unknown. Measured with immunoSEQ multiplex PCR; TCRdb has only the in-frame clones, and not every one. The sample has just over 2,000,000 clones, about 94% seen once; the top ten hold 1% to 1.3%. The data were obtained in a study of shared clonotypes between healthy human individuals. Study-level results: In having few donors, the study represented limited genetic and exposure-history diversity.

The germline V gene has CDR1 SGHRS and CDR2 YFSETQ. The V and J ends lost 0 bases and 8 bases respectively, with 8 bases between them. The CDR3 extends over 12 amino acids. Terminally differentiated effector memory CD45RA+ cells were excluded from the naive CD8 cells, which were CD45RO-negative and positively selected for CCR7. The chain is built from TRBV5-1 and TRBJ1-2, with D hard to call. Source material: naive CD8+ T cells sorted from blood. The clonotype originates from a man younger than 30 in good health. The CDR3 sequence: CASSLDGIGYTF. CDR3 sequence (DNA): TGCGCCAGCAGCTTGGACGGGATCGGCTACACCTTC.